This entry is about one T cell receptor beta chain. The antigen remains unidentified. Sequenced by immunoSEQ multiplex PCR; TCRdb stores in-frame clones only, minus some. The repertoire consists of approximately 80,000 clones, with 80% to 90% occurring once and the leading ten covering around 3.5%. The data derive from a study of T cell responses to AZD1222 COVID-19 vaccine. Findings of the study overall: Spike-specific TCR breadth rose after two AZD1222 doses, and depth rose as well. The number of AZD1222 recipients seropositive at baseline was only five or six. Repertoire collection took place solely once the T cell response had peaked. Nearly half of the spike-specific TCRs reportedly recognize variant regions that carry no mutations.

Trimming removed 4 bases from V and 1 base from J, with 8 bases in between. Germline loops: CDR1 SGDLS, CDR2 YYNGEE. The CDR3 is 13 amino acids. The gene calls are TRBV9 and TRBJ2-5; no firm D call. The source is an adult who received the AZD1222 COVID-19 vaccine. Sequenced material: peripheral blood, taken 28 days after the second AZD1222 dose. This CDR3 reads CASSPRSQETQYF. The DNA of the CDR3 is TGTGCCAGCAGCCCCCGGTCCCAAGAGACCCAGTACTTC.